A selection of T cell receptor beta chains follows, all from one sample in a study of T-cell reconstitution after alpha-beta-depleted transplantation in children. TCRdb independently ran MiXCR on the PCR reads; one entry per CDR3 protein. The table records about 1,000,000 distinct CDR3 sequences, 25% to 35% of them present only once. The source was PBMCs, mostly from graft donor cells, collected 360 days after TCRalphabeta/CD19-depleted stem cell transplant. Receptor source: a boy under two years old who had a stem cell transplant for SCID, so the T cells may come from the graft donor. Each CDR3 is given with its conserved first and last residue. The order of the fields is J gene, clone size, D gene, V gene, CDR3 protein, CDR3 DNA. D genes are given only for firm matches. Rows give clone size only sometimes, using once, few, many, or a class for an expanded clone.

j_call: TRBJ1-2; clone_size: -; d_call: TRBD1; v_call: TRBV20-1; cdr3_aa: CSARAWTGLDRAYGYTF; cdr3_nt: TGCAGTGCTAGAGCTTGGACGGGGTTAGACAGGGCTTATGGCTACACCTTC
j_call: TRBJ1-5; clone_size: -; d_call: -; v_call: TRBV29-1; cdr3_aa: CSVAETNDQPQHF; cdr3_nt: TGCAGCGTTGCTGAGACAAACGATCAGCCCCAGCATTTT
j_call: TRBJ2-1; clone_size: -; d_call: -; v_call: TRBV28; cdr3_aa: CASKGWRGSVPSSYNEQFF; cdr3_nt: TGTGCCAGCAAAGGGTGGCGGGGTTCCGTCCCTTCTTCCTACAATGAGCAGTTCTTC
j_call: TRBJ2-2; clone_size: many; d_call: -; v_call: TRBV12-3/TRBV12-4; cdr3_aa: CASSLGGNTGELFF; cdr3_nt: TGTGCCAGCAGTTTAGGGGGGAACACCGGGGAGCTGTTTTTT
j_call: TRBJ2-1; clone_size: few; d_call: -; v_call: TRBV12-3/TRBV12-4; cdr3_aa: CASRARGAYNEQFF; cdr3_nt: TGTGCCAGCAGAGCCAGGGGGGCCTACAATGAGCAGTTCTTC
j_call: TRBJ1-1; clone_size: once; d_call: -; v_call: TRBV20-1; cdr3_aa: CSATKGYTEAFF; cdr3_nt: TGCAGTGCTACGAAGGGCTACACTGAAGCTTTCTTT
j_call: TRBJ1-1; clone_size: -; d_call: -; v_call: TRBV6-5; cdr3_aa: CASSYNREPVSGTEAFF; cdr3_nt: TGTGCCAGCAGTTACAACCGGGAGCCGGTGTCGGGCACTGAAGCTTTCTTT
j_call: TRBJ2-2; clone_size: -; d_call: TRBD1; v_call: TRBV3-1; cdr3_aa: CASRQGATGELFF; cdr3_nt: TGTGCCAGCAGACAGGGGGCCACCGGGGAGCTGTTTTTT
j_call: TRBJ2-3; clone_size: -; d_call: -; v_call: TRBV5-1; cdr3_aa: CASSLAEGPPSTDTQYF; cdr3_nt: TGCGCCAGCAGCTTGGCCGAGGGGCCTCCTAGCACAGATACGCAGTATTTT
j_call: TRBJ2-1; clone_size: few; d_call: TRBD1; v_call: TRBV28; cdr3_aa: CASIRGGSNNEQFF; cdr3_nt: TGTGCCAGCATCCGAGGGGGCTCTAACAATGAGCAGTTCTTC
j_call: TRBJ2-1; clone_size: -; d_call: TRBD2; v_call: TRBV12-3/TRBV12-4; cdr3_aa: CASKLAGAYNEQFF; cdr3_nt: TGTGCCAGCAAACTAGCGGGGGCCTACAATGAGCAGTTCTTC
j_call: TRBJ2-7; clone_size: -; d_call: TRBD1; v_call: TRBV5-1; cdr3_aa: CASSLSGQASYEQYF; cdr3_nt: TGCGCCAGCAGCCTGTCTGGACAGGCGTCCTACGAGCAGTACTTC
j_call: TRBJ1-3; clone_size: -; d_call: -; v_call: TRBV7-9; cdr3_aa: CASTHRRPGNTIYF; cdr3_nt: TGTGCCAGCACCCACCGTCGCCCTGGAAACACCATATATTTT
j_call: TRBJ2-3; clone_size: -; d_call: -; v_call: TRBV20-1; cdr3_aa: CSARDLGTLADTQYF; cdr3_nt: TGCAGTGCTAGAGATCTGGGGACTCTCGCGGATACGCAGTATTTT
j_call: TRBJ2-7; clone_size: -; d_call: TRBD1; v_call: TRBV4-1; cdr3_aa: CASSPQGSGQGINEQYF; cdr3_nt: TGCGCCAGCAGCCCGCAGGGGTCGGGACAGGGGATAAACGAGCAGTACTTC
j_call: TRBJ2-1; clone_size: -; d_call: -; v_call: TRBV15; cdr3_aa: CATSRAKTASGLGVGNNEQFF; cdr3_nt: TGTGCCACCAGCAGAGCAAAAACTGCGTCCGGGTTAGGGGTCGGTAACAATGAGCAGTTCTTC
j_call: TRBJ2-7; clone_size: -; d_call: TRBD2; v_call: TRBV28; cdr3_aa: CASSLRLAGRSYEQYF; cdr3_nt: TGTGCCAGCAGTTTACGACTAGCGGGGCGCTCCTACGAGCAGTACTTC
j_call: TRBJ1-2; clone_size: -; d_call: -; v_call: TRBV11-2; cdr3_aa: CASSSGQRASNYGYTF; cdr3_nt: TGTGCCAGCAGCTCCGGACAGCGGGCCTCTAACTATGGCTACACCTTC
j_call: TRBJ1-1; clone_size: few; d_call: TRBD1; v_call: TRBV18; cdr3_aa: CASSPLAGGTEAFF; cdr3_nt: TGTGCCAGCTCACCGTTAGCAGGGGGTACTGAAGCTTTCTTT
j_call: TRBJ2-3; clone_size: -; d_call: -; v_call: TRBV18; cdr3_aa: CASSPPEVLTQYF; cdr3_nt: TGTGCCAGCTCACCACCGGAAGTCCTTACGCAGTATTTT
j_call: TRBJ1-1; clone_size: few; d_call: -; v_call: TRBV6-5; cdr3_aa: CASSYSKVGAGTEAFF; cdr3_nt: TGTGCCAGCAGTTACTCGAAGGTGGGGGCGGGCACTGAAGCTTTCTTT
j_call: TRBJ2-7; clone_size: -; d_call: TRBD1; v_call: TRBV6-1; cdr3_aa: CASSEFSQGWTYEQYF; cdr3_nt: TGTGCCAGCAGTGAATTCTCACAGGGGTGGACCTACGAGCAGTACTTC
j_call: TRBJ2-7; clone_size: few; d_call: TRBD1; v_call: TRBV5-1; cdr3_aa: CASSLEQGRYEQYF; cdr3_nt: TGCGCCAGCAGCTTGGAACAGGGGAGATACGAGCAGTACTTC
j_call: TRBJ2-3; clone_size: few; d_call: -; v_call: TRBV20-1; cdr3_aa: CSAFFLSGQNTDTQYF; cdr3_nt: TGCAGTGCTTTTTTCCTGTCCGGACAGAACACAGATACGCAGTATTTT
j_call: TRBJ2-6; clone_size: -; d_call: TRBD2; v_call: TRBV7-3; cdr3_aa: CASSPFGLAGVGANVLTF; cdr3_nt: TGTGCCAGCAGCCCCTTTGGACTAGCGGGGGTTGGGGCCAACGTCCTGACTTTC
j_call: TRBJ2-7; clone_size: few; d_call: TRBD1; v_call: TRBV10-3; cdr3_aa: CAIRGVDRANYEQYF; cdr3_nt: TGTGCCATCAGGGGGGTGGACAGGGCCAACTACGAGCAGTACTTC
j_call: TRBJ1-1; clone_size: many; d_call: -; v_call: TRBV20-1; cdr3_aa: CSARDRGEAFF; cdr3_nt: TGCAGTGCTAGAGATAGGGGTGAAGCTTTCTTT
j_call: TRBJ2-2; clone_size: -; d_call: TRBD1; v_call: TRBV4-2; cdr3_aa: CASSRTDRGQDTGELFF; cdr3_nt: TGTGCCAGCAGCCGGACGGACAGGGGGCAGGACACCGGGGAGCTGTTTTTT
j_call: TRBJ2-5; clone_size: few; d_call: TRBD2; v_call: TRBV29-1; cdr3_aa: CSVEVRAGGRQETQYF; cdr3_nt: TGCAGCGTTGAAGTTCGGGCGGGGGGGCGCCAAGAGACCCAGTACTTC
j_call: TRBJ1-1; clone_size: -; d_call: -; v_call: TRBV12-3/TRBV12-4; cdr3_aa: CASSSDRYTEAFF; cdr3_nt: TGTGCCAGCAGTAGCGACAGGTACACTGAAGCTTTCTTT
j_call: TRBJ2-1; clone_size: -; d_call: -; v_call: TRBV28; cdr3_aa: CASSVPRDGLTSEQFF; cdr3_nt: TGTGCCAGCAGTGTACCCCGGGACGGCCTGACGAGTGAGCAGTTCTTC
j_call: TRBJ1-4; clone_size: -; d_call: -; v_call: TRBV5-1; cdr3_aa: CASSLQGTYNEKLFF; cdr3_nt: TGCGCCAGCAGCTTGCAGGGCACGTATAATGAAAAACTGTTTTTT
j_call: TRBJ2-1; clone_size: -; d_call: -; v_call: TRBV11-1; cdr3_aa: CASSFRVTEQFF; cdr3_nt: TGTGCCAGCAGCTTCAGGGTTACTGAGCAGTTCTTC
j_call: TRBJ2-1; clone_size: few; d_call: -; v_call: TRBV20-1; cdr3_aa: CSAREWTETPGQFF; cdr3_nt: TGCAGTGCTAGAGAATGGACGGAGACTCCGGGGCAGTTCTTC
j_call: TRBJ2-1; clone_size: -; d_call: -; v_call: TRBV7-6; cdr3_aa: CASSQTPLGNEQFF; cdr3_nt: TGTGCCAGCAGCCAGACTCCCTTAGGGAATGAGCAGTTCTTC
j_call: TRBJ2-7; clone_size: many; d_call: -; v_call: TRBV12-3/TRBV12-4; cdr3_aa: CASSLLASYEQYF; cdr3_nt: TGTGCCAGCAGTCTCTTAGCTTCCTACGAGCAGTACTTC
j_call: TRBJ1-2; clone_size: -; d_call: -; v_call: TRBV7-6; cdr3_aa: CASSLGVGATYGYTF; cdr3_nt: TGTGCCAGCAGCTTAGGGGTAGGGGCCACCTATGGCTACACCTTC
j_call: TRBJ2-1; clone_size: -; d_call: -; v_call: TRBV7-8; cdr3_aa: CASNLLGGTNYNEQFF; cdr3_nt: TGTGCCAGCAACCTTCTTGGGGGAACAAACTACAATGAGCAGTTCTTC
j_call: TRBJ2-3; clone_size: -; d_call: -; v_call: TRBV6-1; cdr3_aa: CASSRGLQGANTQYF; cdr3_nt: TGTGCCAGCAGTCGCGGACTACAAGGGGCCAATACGCAGTATTTT
j_call: TRBJ1-1; clone_size: -; d_call: -; v_call: TRBV7-9; cdr3_aa: CASSPWAEAFF; cdr3_nt: TGTGCCAGCAGCCCCTGGGCTGAAGCTTTCTTT
j_call: TRBJ1-6; clone_size: few; d_call: TRBD1; v_call: TRBV7-6; cdr3_aa: CASSLGTGVNSPLHF; cdr3_nt: TGTGCCAGCAGCTTAGGGACAGGGGTCAATTCACCCCTCCACTTT
j_call: TRBJ2-2; clone_size: few; d_call: -; v_call: TRBV5-1; cdr3_aa: CASSLRPGWHTGELFF; cdr3_nt: TGCGCCAGCAGCCTCCGCCCGGGGTGGCACACCGGGGAGCTGTTTTTT
j_call: TRBJ2-1; clone_size: -; d_call: -; v_call: TRBV28; cdr3_aa: CASGPPTGDNEQFF; cdr3_nt: TGTGCCAGCGGACCCCCCACGGGGGACAATGAGCAGTTCTTC
j_call: TRBJ2-5; clone_size: few; d_call: -; v_call: TRBV7-9; cdr3_aa: CASRPDSKETQYF; cdr3_nt: TGTGCCAGCAGACCTGACAGTAAGGAGACCCAGTACTTC
j_call: TRBJ2-7; clone_size: -; d_call: TRBD2; v_call: TRBV12-3/TRBV12-4; cdr3_aa: CASSQAGGAYEQYF; cdr3_nt: TGTGCCAGCAGTCAAGCGGGGGGGGCTTACGAGCAGTACTTC
j_call: TRBJ2-3; clone_size: -; d_call: -; v_call: TRBV7-2; cdr3_aa: CASSPPRTRSTDTQYF; cdr3_nt: TGTGCCAGCAGCCCTCCCCGCACCAGAAGCACAGATACGCAGTATTTT